These 25 T cell receptor beta chains were sequenced from one sample in a study of CD8 T cells in ankylosing spondylitis. TCRdb recomputed calls from the 5' RACE reads with MiXCR, one row per CDR3 protein. The sample includes approximately 200,000 distinct CDR3 sequences, about an eighth seen only once; the top ten take about 11%. The sample was blood, either unsorted or a sorted T cell fraction (not recorded which). These receptors all stem from a female donor with ankylosing spondylitis or in good health (not recorded which).

This clonotype was detected many times. The chain recombines TRBV7-2 with TRBJ1-2, with no clear D. The V and J ends lost 5 bases and 7 bases respectively, with 11 bases between them. The CDR3 has 12 amino acids. Per the germline V gene, CDR1 is SGHTA and CDR2 is FQGNSA. The CDR3 bases are TGTGCCAGCAGCCCCTCTCCTGGTGGCTACACCTTC. Protein product: CASSPSPGGYTF. Variable domain in full (rest from reference TRBV7-2 and TRBJ1-2): GAGVSQSPSNKVTEKGKDVELRCDPISGHTALYWYRQSLGQGLEFLIYFQGNSAPDKSGLPSDRFSAERTGGSVSTLTIQRTQQEDSAVYLCASSPSPGGYTFGSGTRLTVV.

This clonotype was recorded a few times. V usage is TRBV20-1 and J usage is TRBJ2-3, with 9 bases matching TRBD2. The CDR3 has 13 amino acids. With 6 bases clipped from V and 2 bases from J, the junction kept 3 bases outside the gene matches. CDR1 DFQATT and CDR2 SNEGSKA come from the germline V gene (reference sequence). DNA for the CDR3: TGCAGTGCCGGCGGGAGGGTCACAGATACGCAGTATTTT. Its translation is CSAGGRVTDTQYF.

The chain has TRBV6-1 and TRBJ1-5, with D uncertain. The V end was cut by 6 bases, the J end by 7 bases, with 13 bases between. Germline V lookup: CDR1 MNHNS, CDR2 SASEGT. The CDR3 extends over 13 amino acids. The DNA for the CDR3 is TGTGCCAGCAGGCAGAGCATAGAGCAGCCCCAGCATTTT. Amino acids: CASRQSIEQPQHF.

The chain employs TRBV29-1 and TRBJ2-1, with D perhaps TRBD1 or TRBD2 (5 bases each). Germline V gives CDR1 SQVTM, CDR2 ANQGSEA. V dropped 5 bases and J dropped 9 bases, with 11 bases sitting between them. The CDR3 runs 11 residues. The CDR3 nucleotides read TGCAGCGTTCGGGGCACAGGTGAGCAGTTCTTC. It yields the protein CSVRGTGEQFF.

This clonotype has ten or more counts. The chain couples TRBV5-1 to TRBJ1-1, with D hard to call. Deletions cut 0 bases from V and 8 bases from J, with 11 bases between. There are 13 residues in the CDR3. Germline V gives CDR1 SGHRS, CDR2 YFSETQ. As DNA, the CDR3 is TGCGCCAGCAGCTTGGAAGGCTCCCGGGAAGCTTTCTTT. Encoded protein: CASSLEGSREAFF.

This clonotype was seen a few times. The V and J genes are TRBV6-2 or TRBV6-3 and TRBJ1-5, with D perhaps matching TRBD1 (6 bases). This CDR3 is built from 15 residues. V was clipped by 6 bases and J by 6 bases, with 18 bases between them. Germline V CDR1 and CDR2: MNHEY, SVGEGT. The CDR3 region is CASSSPRGQVQPQHF. CDR3 nucleotide sequence: TGTGCCAGCAGCTCCCCCCGGGGGCAGGTTCAGCCCCAGCATTTT.

In this sample, this clonotype turned up a few times. The chain joins TRBV7-2 to TRBJ2-2; perhaps TRBD1 as D (5 bases). This CDR3 is built from 15 residues. Trimming removed 3 bases from V and 0 bases from J, with 8 bases in between. Germline assignment: CDR1 SGHTA and CDR2 FQGNSA. The chain's CDR3 is CASSFTGANTGELFF. The CDR3 DNA reads TGTGCCAGCAGCTTCACAGGCGCGAACACCGGGGAGCTGTTTTTT.

At least ten counts were recorded for this clonotype. The chain links TRBV29-1 to TRBJ1-2; 8 nucleotides agree with TRBD1. The V and J ends lost 4 bases and 7 bases, in that order; junction bases with no gene match: 8. The CDR3 is 13 residues long. Looked up from germline, CDR1 is SQVTM and CDR2 is ANQGSEA. CDR3 bases: TGCAGCGTTGGGACAGGGAAGAGCTTTGGCTACACCTTC. This translates into CSVGTGKSFGYTF. Full variable domain (missing parts from reference TRBV29-1 and TRBJ1-2): SAVISQKPSRDICQRGTSLTIQCQVDSQVTMMFWYRQQPGQSLTLIATANQGSEATYESGFVIDKFPISRPNLTFSTLTVSNMSPEDSSIYLCSVGTGKSFGYTFGSGTRLTVV.

In its sample, this clonotype was seen many times. The chain carries TRBV12-3 or TRBV12-4 and TRBJ2-7; D not resolved. The ends were cut back, 5 bases at V and 4 bases at J, with 6 bases in the middle. The CDR3 contains 11 residues. The CDR3 DNA is TGTGCCAGCAGTGCTTTTTACGAGCAGTACTTC. As protein: CASSAFYEQYF.

In this sample, this clonotype turned up many times. This rearrangement joins TRBV12-3 or TRBV12-4 to TRBJ2-5; no reliable D call. Trimming stripped 6 bases from V and 1 base from J, with 12 bases between. CDR3 size: 14 residues. The CDR3 region has the DNA TGTGCCAGCAGCCCCGGGTTGACCCAAGAGACCCAGTACTTC. It codes for CASSPGLTQETQYF.

This clonotype turned up a few times. The chain has TRBV7-6 and TRBJ1-1; D is unresolved. In germline, CDR1 is SGHVS, CDR2 FNYEAQ. Trimming removed 1 base from V and 1 base from J, with 4 bases in between. This CDR3 spans 13 amino acids. CDR3 in DNA: TGTGCCAGCAGCTTAGGCAAGAACACTGAAGCTTTCTTT. Translating it yields CASSLGKNTEAFF.

The genes are TRBV10-3 and TRBJ1-6, with TRBD1 identical over 9 bases. The CDR3 runs 14 residues. The V gene end was trimmed by 10 bases and the J gene end by 6 bases; junction bases not matched to a gene: 7. Germline CDR1 and CDR2: ENHRY and SYGVKD. Here the CDR3 reads CATNTQGANSPLHF. The CDR3 DNA reads as TGTGCCACCAATACACAGGGGGCTAATTCACCCCTCCACTTT.

This clonotype was recorded many times. The rearrangement joins TRBV6-2 or TRBV6-3 to TRBJ2-1, with D perhaps TRBD1 or TRBD2 (5 bases each). This CDR3 is built from 18 residues. Germline V CDR1 and CDR2: MNHEY, SVGEGT. Trimming removed 6 bases at V and 2 bases at J, with 23 bases between. DNA of the CDR3: TGTGCCAGCAGCCCGATCCCCCCGGGGCCACGGACCTACAATGAGCAGTTCTTC. This codes for CASSPIPPGPRTYNEQFF.

Points on this clonotype: A much larger clone differs from this one at a single base, so this may be a read error. The chain combines TRBV29-1 with TRBJ2-3; no reliable D call. Germline CDR1 SQVTM, CDR2 ANQGSEA. This CDR3 comprises 11 residues. Trimming took off 8 bases at V and 3 bases at J, with 9 bases between the two ends. CDR3 sequence reads: CSQLWTDTQYF. CDR3 nucleotide sequence: TGCAGCCAACTCTGGACAGATACGCAGTATTTT.

This clonotype was seen at least ten times. V is TRBV20-1 and J is TRBJ2-7; D is undetermined. Deletions cut 6 bases from V and 3 bases from J, with 12 bases between. In germline, CDR1 is DFQATT, CDR2 SNEGSKA (reference sequence). This CDR3 contains 12 residues. Here the CDR3 DNA reads TGCAGTGCCCCCTCCCTCAGCTACGAGCAGTACTTC. Amino acid sequence: CSAPSLSYEQYF.

This clonotype has a single count. A much larger clone differs from this one at a single base, so this may be a read error. The J gene is TRBJ1-1, the V gene TRBV6-1; the D gene is possibly TRBD1 (6 bases). Germline lookup yields CDR1 MNHNS and CDR2 SASEGT. V was trimmed by 7 bases and J by 1 base, leaving 19 bases between them. This CDR3 has 16 residues. The CDR3 DNA reads as TGTGCCAGCAACCTCGGAGGGGGGATAACGAACACTGAAGCTTTCTTT. This encodes CASNLGGGITNTEAFF.

This clonotype was recorded at least ten times. CDR3 region: CASSPDSGANVLTF. Written as DNA, the CDR3 is TGTGCCAGCAGCCCTGACTCTGGGGCCAACGTCCTGACTTTC. The J gene is TRBJ2-6, the V gene TRBV18; D is unresolved. Germline CDR1 and CDR2: KGHSH and LQKENI. The CDR3 length is 14 residues. V lost 8 bases and J lost 0, with 8 bases in between.

The table lists this clonotype with many counts. This sequence joins TRBV20-1 and TRBJ2-7, with D maybe TRBD2 (6 bases). Deletions cut 3 bases from V and 3 bases from J, with 9 bases between. The CDR3 is made up of 12 amino acids. CDR1 is DFQATT and CDR2 is SNEGSKA in the germline V gene (reference sequence). CDR3: CSASPGVYEQYF. The CDR3 DNA is TGCAGTGCTAGTCCGGGAGTCTACGAGCAGTACTTC.

This clonotype was seen repeatedly, ten times or more. The rearrangement uses TRBV7-9 and TRBJ2-7; D is unclear. This CDR3 contains 14 residues. CDR1 is SEHNR and CDR2 is FQNEAQ in the germline V gene (reference sequence). Trimming took off 2 bases at V and 0 bases at J, with 8 bases between the two ends. The CDR3 bases are TGTGCCAGCAGCTTACAGATATACTCCTACGAGCAGTACTTC. Translating gives CASSLQIYSYEQYF.

This clonotype has only a few counts. The V call is TRBV6-5, the J call TRBJ1-4, with D perhaps TRBD1 (6 bases). Germline V lookup: CDR1 MNHEY, CDR2 SVGAGI. With 2 bases removed from V and 3 bases from J, the gap between germline ends came to 16 bases. The CDR3 loop spans 17 amino acids. This chain's CDR3 is CASSYRGGARSNEKLFF. In DNA form, the CDR3 reads TGTGCCAGCAGTTACCGGGGGGGCGCGAGGTCTAATGAAAAACTGTTTTTT.

The sample holds many counts of this clonotype. The chain carries TRBV5-5 and TRBJ1-2; a weak D match, TRBD1 (5 bases). Per the germline V gene, CDR1 is SGHKS and CDR2 is YYEKEE (reference sequence). V lost 6 bases, J lost 4 bases, and 13 bases lay in between. The CDR3 sequence is 13 residues long. The CDR3 bases are TGTGCCAGCATCCAAACGGGGGTCTATGGCTACACCTTC. It is translated as CASIQTGVYGYTF. Using reference TRBV5-5 and TRBJ1-2 for the parts outside the CDR3, the full variable domain is DAGVTQSPTHLIKTRGQQVTLRCSPISGHKSVSWYQQVLGQGPQFIFQYYEKEERGRGNFPDRFSARQFPNYSSELNVNALLLGDSALYLCASIQTGVYGYTFGSGTRLTVV.

This clonotype has a handful of counts. The chain is built from TRBV30 and TRBJ2-1; 9 positions agree with TRBD1. This CDR3 region has 13 residues. Germline V CDR1 and CDR2: GTSNPN, SVGIG (reference sequence). V dropped 5 bases and J dropped 7; count of bases not matched to a gene: 6. The chain's CDR3 is CAWERDRANEQFF. In DNA form, the CDR3 reads TGTGCCTGGGAAAGGGACAGGGCAAATGAGCAGTTCTTC. The full variable domain, its missing parts supplied by reference TRBV30 and TRBJ2-1, is SQTIHQWPATLVQPVGSPLSLECTVEGTSNPNLYWYRQAAGRGLQLLFYSVGIGQISSEVPQNLSASRPQDRQFILSSKKLLLSDSGFYLCAWERDRANEQFFGPGTRLTVL.

This chain uses TRBV7-3 with TRBJ2-1; the D is unclear. CDR1 is SGHTA, CDR2 FQGTGA, per germline. The CDR3 covers 14 residues. V lost 1 base and J 2 bases, leaving 6 bases between the germline ends. The CDR3 DNA follows: TGTGCCAGCAGCTTAAGTTCGACCTACAATGAGCAGTTCTTC. Protein product: CASSLSSTYNEQFF.

This chain joins TRBV12-3 or TRBV12-4 and TRBJ1-1, with 7 bases lining up with TRBD1. With 3 bases clipped from V and 4 bases from J, the junction kept 5 bases outside the gene matches. This CDR3 contains 14 residues. The CDR3: CASSFAGGGTEAFF. CDR3 bases: TGTGCCAGCAGTTTTGCAGGGGGAGGCACTGAAGCTTTCTTT.

A few counts support this clonotype. The rearrangement links TRBV7-2 to TRBJ2-1; 10 nucleotides match TRBD1. This CDR3 comprises 15 residues. The junction had 9 bases not matched to a gene; V was cut back by 7 bases and J by 6 bases. Germline assignment: CDR1 SGHTA and CDR2 FQGNSA. CDR3 loop: CASILGQGEGNEQFF. The DNA for the CDR3 is TGTGCCAGCATCCTTGGACAGGGGGAGGGCAATGAGCAGTTCTTC.